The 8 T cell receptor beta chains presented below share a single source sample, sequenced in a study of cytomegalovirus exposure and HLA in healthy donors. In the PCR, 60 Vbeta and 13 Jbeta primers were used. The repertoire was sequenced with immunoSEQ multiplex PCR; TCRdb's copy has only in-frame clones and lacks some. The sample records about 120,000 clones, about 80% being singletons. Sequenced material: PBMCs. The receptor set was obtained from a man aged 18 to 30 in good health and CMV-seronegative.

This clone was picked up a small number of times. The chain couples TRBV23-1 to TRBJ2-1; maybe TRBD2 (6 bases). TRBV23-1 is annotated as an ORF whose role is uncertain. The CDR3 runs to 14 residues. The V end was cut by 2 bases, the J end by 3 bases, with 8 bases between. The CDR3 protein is CASSQGTLYNEQFF. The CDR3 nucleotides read TGCGCCAGCAGTCAAGGGACTCTCTACAATGAGCAGTTCTTC.

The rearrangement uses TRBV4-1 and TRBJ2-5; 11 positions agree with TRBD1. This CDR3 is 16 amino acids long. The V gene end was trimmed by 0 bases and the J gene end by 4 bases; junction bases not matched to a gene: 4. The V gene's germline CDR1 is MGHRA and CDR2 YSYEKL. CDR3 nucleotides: TGCGCCAGCAGCCAAGATGGACAGGGGGCGCGAGAGACCCAGTACTTC. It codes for CASSQDGQGARETQYF.

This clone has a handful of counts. The CDR3 bases are TGTGCCGCCCGACAGCACCTCTCTGGAAACACCATATATTTT. Its translation is CAARQHLSGNTIYF. The V and J genes are TRBV19 and TRBJ1-3, with D tentatively TRBD1 (5 bases). CDR1 is LNHDA, CDR2 SQIVND, per germline (reference sequence). Trimming took 11 bases from V and 0 from J, leaving 14 bases between them. CDR3 length: 14 amino acids.

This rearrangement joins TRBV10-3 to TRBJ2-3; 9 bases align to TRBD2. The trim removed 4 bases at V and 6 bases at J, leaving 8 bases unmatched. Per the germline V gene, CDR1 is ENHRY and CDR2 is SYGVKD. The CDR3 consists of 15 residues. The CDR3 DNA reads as TGTGCCATCAGTGGGGTTAGCGGGGGAAAGGATACGCAGTATTTT. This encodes CAISGVSGGKDTQYF.

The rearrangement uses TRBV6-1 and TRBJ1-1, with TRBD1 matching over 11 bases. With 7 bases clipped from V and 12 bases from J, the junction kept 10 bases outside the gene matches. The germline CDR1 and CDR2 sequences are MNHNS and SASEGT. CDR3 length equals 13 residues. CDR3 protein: CASTLGTGGITFF. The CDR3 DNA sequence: TGTGCCAGCACCTTGGGGACAGGGGGTATAACTTTCTTT.

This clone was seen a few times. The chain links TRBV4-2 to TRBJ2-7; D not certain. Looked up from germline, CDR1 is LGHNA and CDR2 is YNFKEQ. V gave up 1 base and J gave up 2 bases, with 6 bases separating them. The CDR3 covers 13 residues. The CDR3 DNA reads TGTGCCAGCAGCCAAGGGCCCACCTACGAGCAGTACTTC. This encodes CASSQGPTYEQYF.

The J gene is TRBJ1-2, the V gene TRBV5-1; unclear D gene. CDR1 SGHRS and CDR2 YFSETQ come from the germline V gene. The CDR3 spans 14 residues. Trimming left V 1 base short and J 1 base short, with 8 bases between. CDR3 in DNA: TGCGCCAGCAGCTTGTCAGGCCTTAACTATGGCTACACCTTC. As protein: CASSLSGLNYGYTF.

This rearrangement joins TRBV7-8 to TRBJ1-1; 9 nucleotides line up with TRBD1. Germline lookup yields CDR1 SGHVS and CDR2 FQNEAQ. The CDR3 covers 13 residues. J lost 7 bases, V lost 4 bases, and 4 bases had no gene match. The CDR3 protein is CASSSRTGDEAFF. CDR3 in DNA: TGTGCCAGCAGCTCCCGGACAGGGGATGAAGCTTTCTTT.